This T cell receptor (beta chain) came from a study of immune characterization of retroperitoneal liposarcoma. Germline loops: CDR1 MNHNS, CDR2 SASEGT. V lost 6 bases to trimming and J lost 8 bases; unmatched junction nucleotides: 6. This CDR3 region has 14 residues. TCRdb independently ran MiXCR on the PCR reads; one entry per CDR3 protein. The data contain 3,100 or so distinct CDR3 sequences, about 46% of them seen just once; the ten biggest clones take up roughly 37%. Sample: tumor tissue. The rearrangement joins TRBV6-1 to TRBJ2-3; 12 positions match TRBD2. This sequence originates from a male donor with retroperitoneal liposarcoma. This chain's CDR3 is CASRLAGGPGTQYF. For the CDR3, the DNA is TGTGCCAGCAGGCTAGCGGGAGGGCCGGGTACGCAGTATTTT.